Shown below are 26 T cell receptor beta chains from a single sample sequenced in a study of control samples from healthy donors and cancer patients. The assay was immunoSEQ multiplex PCR, and TCRdb's table has in-frame clones only and misses some. The repertoire holds 150,000 to 200,000 clones, roughly 89% seen once, with about 12% in the top ten. Sequenced sample: blood. Every receptor here comes from a man between 25 and 39 years old in good health.

This chain joins TRBV28 and TRBJ1-2, with D uncertain. The length of the CDR3 is 13 residues. CDR1 is MDHEN and CDR2 is SYDVKM in the germline V gene. The V and J ends lost 8 bases and 6 bases respectively, with 16 bases between them. The CDR3 nucleotides are TGTGCCAGCGTTCCGCCAGGATTGGATGGCTACACCTTC. Translating gives CASVPPGLDGYTF.

A few counts support this clone. The V and J genes are TRBV9 and TRBJ2-5; D ambiguous. The germline V gene has CDR1 SGDLS and CDR2 YYNGEE. The V gene lost 1 base and the J gene lost 2 bases, with 6 bases spanning the gap. CDR3 length: 13 residues. The CDR3 region is CASSVSQQETQYF. In DNA, the CDR3 is TGTGCCAGCAGCGTATCTCAACAAGAGACCCAGTACTTC. Drawing the rest from reference TRBV9 and TRBJ2-5, the complete variable domain is DSGVTQTPKHLITATGQRVTLRCSPRSGDLSVYWYQQSLDQGLQFLIQYYNGEERAKGNILERFSAQQFPDLHSELNLSSLELGDSALYFCASSVSQQETQYFGPGTRLLVL.

The chain is built from TRBV20-1 and TRBJ1-1, with D tentatively TRBD1 (5 bases). CDR1 and CDR2 (germline): DFQATT, SNEGSKA (reference sequence). CDR3 length: 11 amino acids. With 4 bases removed from V and 5 bases from J, the gap between germline ends came to 8 bases. The CDR3: CSAIDRTEAFF. CDR3 bases: TGCAGTGCTATAGACAGAACTGAAGCTTTCTTT.

This chain connects TRBV2 to TRBJ2-3, with D tentatively TRBD2 (5 bases). The CDR3 totals 14 residues. CDR1 SNHLY and CDR2 FYNNEI come from the germline V gene. Trimming removed 2 bases at V and 4 bases at J, with 10 bases between. The CDR3 sequence is CASSENLAADTQYF. In DNA, the CDR3 is TGTGCCAGCAGTGAAAACCTAGCCGCAGATACGCAGTATTTT.

In DNA form, the CDR3 reads TGTGCCAGCAGCGTAGAAGGGGGACAGCTCTCTGGAAACACCATATATTTT. This codes for CASSVEGGQLSGNTIYF. The V gene is TRBV9, the J gene TRBJ1-3; 7 bases agree with TRBD1. Trimming cost V 0 bases and J 0 bases; bases outside gene matches: 6. Germline loops: CDR1 SGDLS, CDR2 YYNGEE. CDR3 length equals 17 residues.

This clone was detected once. The V gene is TRBV24-1, the J gene TRBJ2-1, with TRBD2 identical over 8 bases. The germline gives CDR1 KGHDR, CDR2 SFDVKD. The CDR3 has 13 residues. V lost 9 bases, J lost 5 bases, and 5 bases stayed unmatched. The CDR3 region is CATGNGGDNEQFF. DNA for the CDR3: TGTGCCACCGGTAACGGGGGGGACAATGAGCAGTTCTTC.

The CDR3 region has the DNA TGTGCCAGCAGTGAGTCGGGGGCGGGTTTGTACAATGAGCAGTTCTTC. Protein sequence: CASSESGAGLYNEQFF. The chain couples TRBV2 to TRBJ2-1; the D call may be TRBD1 or TRBD2 (6 bases each). This CDR3 has 16 amino acids. CDR1 and CDR2 (germline): SNHLY, FYNNEI. Trimming cost V 3 bases and J 4 bases, with 16 bases left between them.

The chain is built from TRBV19 and TRBJ2-1; perhaps TRBD2 as D (6 bases). In germline, CDR1 is LNHDA, CDR2 SQIVND (reference sequence). Trimming cost V 5 bases and J 0 bases, with 14 bases left between them. The CDR3 consists of 16 residues. The CDR3 reads CASSLGAGRSYNEQFF. CDR3 sequence (DNA): TGTGCCAGTAGTCTTGGGGCGGGGCGCTCCTACAATGAGCAGTTCTTC.

V gene TRBV3-1 (or the pseudogene TRBV3-2) combines with J gene TRBJ1-4; a possible D gene is TRBD1 (5 bases). CDR3 length equals 13 residues. Trimming removed 1 base from V and 14 bases from J, with 14 bases in between. Germline lookup yields CDR1 LGHDT and CDR2 YNNKEL (reference sequence). The CDR3 loop is CASSQVRGEILFF. DNA for the CDR3: TGTGCCAGCAGCCAAGTCCGGGGGGAGATCCTGTTTTTT.

This chain connects TRBV19 to TRBJ1-4; a weak D match, TRBD1 (6 bases). This CDR3 spans 14 amino acids. Trimming shortened V by 6 bases and J by 0 bases, and 8 bases separated the two germline ends. Germline CDR1 reads LNHDA; CDR2 reads SQIVND (reference sequence). The chain's CDR3 is CASRRQATNEKLFF. The DNA for the CDR3 is TGTGCCAGTAGACGACAGGCAACTAATGAAAAACTGTTTTTT.

In regard to this clone: Other DNA sequences in the sample encode the same CDR3. This rearrangement joins TRBV11-3 to TRBJ2-1; 7 bases are a match to TRBD2. Losses at the gene ends were 3 bases for V and 10 bases for J; bases not matched to a gene: 9. This CDR3 has 14 amino acids. CDR1 SGHNT and CDR2 YENEEA come from the germline V gene. The CDR3 nucleotides read TGTGCCAGCAGCTTCTCGGGAGGCTCCAACGAGCAGTTCTTC. Translation gives CASSFSGGSNEQFF.

The chain joins TRBV6-5 to TRBJ2-1; D is unresolved. Trimming shortened V by 4 bases and J by 8 bases, and 18 bases separated the two germline ends. Looked up from germline, CDR1 is MNHEY and CDR2 is SVGAGI. This CDR3 has 15 residues. CDR3 loop: CASSSPSASGDEQFF. The CDR3, as DNA: TGTGCCAGCAGTTCCCCCAGCGCCTCGGGCGATGAGCAGTTCTTC.

The J gene is TRBJ1-2, the V gene TRBV3-1 (or the pseudogene TRBV3-2), with 8 bases aligning to TRBD1. Trimming took 6 bases from V and 6 from J; bases not matched to a gene: 3. Germline assignment: CDR1 LGHDT and CDR2 YNNKEL (reference sequence). The CDR3 is made up of 12 amino acids. CDR3 bases: TGTGCCAGCAGTCAGGGGGCGAATGGCTACACCTTC. Its translation is CASSQGANGYTF.

The chain recombines TRBV28 with TRBJ1-4; D perhaps matches TRBD1 (5 bases). Per germline, CDR1 MDHEN and CDR2 SYDVKM. V lost 7 bases and J lost 7, with 10 bases in between. This CDR3 is 12 amino acids long. The CDR3 DNA follows: TGTGCCAGCATAGGGGTTGGTGAAAAACTGTTTTTT. This gives the protein CASIGVGEKLFF. The variable domain in full, completed from reference TRBV28 and TRBJ1-4, reads DVKVTQSSRYLVKRTGEKVFLECVQDMDHENMFWYRQDPGLGLRLIYFSYDVKMKEKGDIPEGYSVSREKKERFSLILESASTNQTSMYLCASIGVGEKLFFGSGTQLSVL.

CDR3 coding DNA: TGTGCCAGTAGTATAGATAGGAGTCCTGGGGCCAACGTCCTGACTTTC. It translates to CASSIDRSPGANVLTF. The J gene is TRBJ2-6, the V gene TRBV19; D ambiguous. This CDR3 spans 16 amino acids. Per the germline V gene, CDR1 is LNHDA and CDR2 is SQIVND (reference sequence). V lost 0 bases, J lost 2 bases, and 8 bases lay in between.

The chain carries TRBV5-4 and TRBJ2-1; possibly TRBD1 for D (6 bases). This CDR3 contains 15 residues. With 5 bases removed from V and 0 bases from J, the gap between germline ends came to 12 bases. Germline CDR1 SGHNT, CDR2 YYREEE (reference sequence). CDR3 sequence reads: CASRGAKSSYNEQFF. The CDR3 DNA reads as TGTGCCAGCAGGGGGGCTAAGAGCTCCTACAATGAGCAGTTCTTC.

The chain uses TRBV5-4 and TRBJ2-7, with TRBD2 matching over 10 bases. V was pared by 0 bases and J by 3 bases, with 3 bases of the junction left unmatched. Germline V gene lookup returns CDR1 SGHNT and CDR2 YYREEE (reference sequence). CDR3 length equals 15 residues. The CDR3 protein is CASSLGTSGHYEQYF. The CDR3 DNA is TGTGCCAGCAGCTTGGGGACTAGCGGACACTACGAGCAGTACTTC.

The V gene is TRBV6-2 or TRBV6-3, the J gene TRBJ2-3; D not resolved. In germline, CDR1 is MNHEY, CDR2 SVGEGT. V was pared by 2 bases and J by 4 bases, with 19 bases between. This CDR3 contains 17 residues. The CDR3 DNA sequence: TGTGCCAGCAGTTACGGGAATGGCAGGATGGCACCAGATACGCAGTATTTT. Residues: CASSYGNGRMAPDTQYF.

The chain couples TRBV2 to TRBJ1-1; D is perhaps TRBD1 (5 bases). This CDR3 is built from 13 residues. Germline V gene lookup returns CDR1 SNHLY and CDR2 FYNNEI. V was trimmed by 6 bases and J by 3 bases, leaving 11 bases between them. CDR3 residues: CASRGVPDTEAFF. In DNA, the CDR3 is TGTGCCAGCAGAGGGGTTCCGGACACTGAAGCTTTCTTT. The whole variable domain, filled in from reference TRBV2 and TRBJ1-1, reads EPEVTQTPSHQVTQMGQEVILRCVPISNHLYFYWYRQILGQKVEFLVSFYNNEISEKSEIFDDQFSVERPDGSNFTLKIRSTKLEDSAMYFCASRGVPDTEAFFGQGTRLTVV.

The V and J genes are TRBV7-6 and TRBJ2-6; D unresolved. The CDR3 is made up of 12 amino acids. Trimming shortened V by 6 bases and J by 4 bases, and 4 bases separated the two germline ends. Germline lookup yields CDR1 SGHVS and CDR2 FNYEAQ. CDR3 sequence reads: CASRTGANVLTF. The CDR3, as DNA: TGTGCCAGCAGGACCGGGGCCAACGTCCTGACTTTC.

V usage is TRBV7-9 and J usage is TRBJ1-6; no reliable D call. The CDR3 contains 14 residues. V was shortened by 5 bases and J by 5 bases, with 10 bases between the two germline ends. Per the germline V gene, CDR1 is SEHNR and CDR2 is FQNEAQ (reference sequence). This chain's CDR3 is CASSPGGNNSPLHF. The DNA of the CDR3 is TGTGCCAGCAGCCCAGGAGGGAATAATTCACCCCTCCACTTT. Based on the CDR3 plus reference TRBV7-9 and TRBJ1-6, the full variable domain is DTGVSQNPRHKITKRGQNVTFRCDPISEHNRLYWYRQTLGQGPEFLTYFQNEAQLEKSRLLSDRFSAERPKGSFSTLEIQRTEQGDSAMYLCASSPGGNNSPLHFGNGTRLTVT.

This chain links TRBV11-1 with TRBJ2-3, with D perhaps given as TRBD1 or TRBD2 (5 bases each). Trimming pared 1 base from V and 4 bases from J, leaving 15 bases between. The CDR3 contains 16 residues. Per germline, CDR1 SGHAT and CDR2 FQDESV (reference sequence). CDR3 nucleotide sequence: TGTGCCAGCAGCTTAGGTGGGACGGGTATTGCAGATACGCAGTATTTT. Protein product: CASSLGGTGIADTQYF.

The genes are TRBV7-8 and TRBJ1-1; D may be TRBD1 (6 bases). From germline, CDR1 is SGHVS and CDR2 FQNEAQ. V was trimmed by 1 base and J by 5 bases, leaving 11 bases between them. This CDR3 has 14 residues. The CDR3, as DNA: TGTGCCAGCAGCTTAGGCAGGGGTAGGACTGAAGCTTTCTTT. Translating gives CASSLGRGRTEAFF.

The chain links TRBV5-1 to TRBJ2-2, with 14 nucleotides matching TRBD2. Unmatched junction bases numbered 6, after V lost 3 bases and J lost 5 bases. From germline, CDR1 is SGHRS and CDR2 YFSETQ. The CDR3 runs 17 residues. CDR3 region: CASSSRLAGGHTGELFF. The CDR3 DNA reads as TGCGCCAGCAGCTCCCGACTAGCGGGGGGGCATACCGGGGAGCTGTTTTTT.

This clone appeared a few times. The chain couples TRBV6-2 or TRBV6-3 to TRBJ2-1, with no clear D. Germline loops: CDR1 MNHEY, CDR2 SVGEGT. The germline V and J ends were trimmed by 2 bases and 2 bases, with 10 bases remaining between them. This CDR3 has 15 residues. The CDR3 coding sequence is TGTGCCAGCAGTTACGGCCCCAATCCCTACAATGAGCAGTTCTTC. Its translation: CASSYGPNPYNEQFF.

This clone was found a few times. This chain joins TRBV6-5 and TRBJ2-1, with a tentative D call TRBD2 (6 bases). Between the trimmed V and J ends, which lost 2 bases and 4 bases, there was a span of 12 bases. The CDR3 sequence is 15 residues long. From germline, CDR1 is MNHEY and CDR2 SVGAGI. The CDR3 reads CASSYGGNHYNEQFF. CDR3 nucleotides: TGTGCCAGCAGTTACGGCGGGAACCATTACAATGAGCAGTTCTTC.